A selection of T cell receptor beta chains follows, all from one sample in a study of OX40 agonist ivuxolimab in advanced cancers. Using immunoSEQ multiplex PCR, the repertoire was profiled, and TCRdb retains in-frame clones only, with some absent. In the table there are 60,000 to 70,000 clones, over 75% of which are singletons. The source was CD4+ or CD8+ T cells sorted from blood, collected in a trial of the OX40 agonist ivuxolimab. The receptors here all came from an adult with an advanced solid tumor such as melanoma, head and neck, liver or kidney cancer. The CDR3 runs from the conserved cysteine through the conserved F or W. Each record gives: V gene, J gene, clone size, D gene, CDR3 DNA, CDR3 protein. The D gene is left open where the match is weak. For some rows the clone size is stated as once, few or many, or as a class when expanded; others skip it.

V gene: TRBV2
J gene: TRBJ2-3
clone size: NA
D gene: TRBD1
CDR3 DNA: TGTGCCAGCAGGCCGGACAGGGGGCTCACAGATACGCAGTATTTT
CDR3 protein: CASRPDRGLTDTQYF

V gene: TRBV7-9
J gene: TRBJ1-1
clone size: few
D gene: NA
CDR3 DNA: TGTGCCAGCAGCTTATCTCCCCGGGGTGGAGGCACTGAAGCTTTCTTT
CDR3 protein: CASSLSPRGGGTEAFF

V gene: TRBV19
J gene: TRBJ1-5
clone size: NA
D gene: NA
CDR3 DNA: TGTGCCAGTAGTATTGAGCAGGGTCCTCTGCCCCAGCATTTT
CDR3 protein: CASSIEQGPLPQHF

V gene: TRBV4-3
J gene: TRBJ2-1
clone size: once
D gene: NA
CDR3 DNA: TGCGCCAGCAGCCAAGGGGCAGATCCTTACAATGAGCAGTTCTTC
CDR3 protein: CASSQGADPYNEQFF

V gene: TRBV13
J gene: TRBJ2-2
clone size: NA
D gene: NA
CDR3 DNA: TGTGCCAGCAGTGTTTTTACCGGGGAGCTGTTTTTT
CDR3 protein: CASSVFTGELFF

V gene: TRBV4-1
J gene: TRBJ1-4
clone size: NA
D gene: NA
CDR3 DNA: TGCGCCAGCAGCCAAGATAGGGGGGCTTATGAAAAACTGTTTTTT
CDR3 protein: CASSQDRGAYEKLFF

V gene: TRBV28
J gene: TRBJ1-2
clone size: once
D gene: NA
CDR3 DNA: TGTGCCAGCAGTTTAAGTAACTATGGCTACACCTTC
CDR3 protein: CASSLSNYGYTF

V gene: TRBV7-8
J gene: TRBJ1-2
clone size: NA
D gene: TRBD1
CDR3 DNA: TGTGCCAGCAGCTTATACACAGGGGGCGACTATGGTTACACCTTC
CDR3 protein: CASSLYTGGDYGYTF

V gene: TRBV7-8
J gene: TRBJ2-2
clone size: NA
D gene: TRBD1
CDR3 DNA: TGTGCCAGCAGCTCTATTCCCAGGGGGCTGGCGAACACCGGGGAGCTGTTTTTT
CDR3 protein: CASSSIPRGLANTGELFF

V gene: TRBV7-2
J gene: TRBJ1-6
clone size: NA
D gene: NA
CDR3 DNA: TGTGCCAGCAGCTCGCACGTCGGGTCTTCACCCCTCCACTTT
CDR3 protein: CASSSHVGSSPLHF

V gene: TRBV28
J gene: TRBJ1-5
clone size: NA
D gene: TRBD1
CDR3 DNA: TGTGCCAGCAGTACCCCAAGGACAGGGGAAGATCAGCCCCAGCATTTT
CDR3 protein: CASSTPRTGEDQPQHF

V gene: TRBV5-1
J gene: TRBJ1-1
clone size: NA
D gene: NA
CDR3 DNA: TGCGCCAGCAGCTTGGGCGGGAACACTGAAGCTTTCTTT
CDR3 protein: CASSLGGNTEAFF

V gene: TRBV6-6
J gene: TRBJ1-2
clone size: NA
D gene: TRBD1
CDR3 DNA: TGTGCCAGCAGTTGGGGAGGGGGCAGGTGGGACTATGGCTACACCTTC
CDR3 protein: CASSWGGGRWDYGYTF

V gene: TRBV28
J gene: TRBJ1-2
clone size: NA
D gene: NA
CDR3 DNA: TGTGCCAGCCGATCAGCTAACTATGGCTACACCTTC
CDR3 protein: CASRSANYGYTF

V gene: TRBV27
J gene: TRBJ1-5
clone size: NA
D gene: NA
CDR3 DNA: TGTGCCAGCAGACCGGGGGTAAGCAATCAGCCCCAGCATTTT
CDR3 protein: CASRPGVSNQPQHF

V gene: TRBV18
J gene: TRBJ2-7
clone size: NA
D gene: NA
CDR3 DNA: TGTGCCAGCTCACCACTTCAACCTACGGGAGTAAAACCCTACGAGCAGTACTTC
CDR3 protein: CASSPLQPTGVKPYEQYF

V gene: TRBV5-1
J gene: TRBJ2-1
clone size: NA
D gene: TRBD1
CDR3 DNA: TGCGCCAGCAGCTTGGTTGGACAGGGGGCATACAATGAGCAGTTCTTC
CDR3 protein: CASSLVGQGAYNEQFF

V gene: TRBV30
J gene: TRBJ1-4
clone size: few
D gene: NA
CDR3 DNA: TGTGCCTGGAGTGTAACCCTCTTCTCCCTGGGGCAAGTCGGGCTCGAAAAACTGTTTTTT
CDR3 protein: CAWSVTLFSLGQVGLEKLFF

V gene: TRBV7-6
J gene: TRBJ2-2
clone size: once
D gene: NA
CDR3 DNA: TGTGCCAGCAGCTTAGACGAAGGGCCCGGGGAGCTGTTTTTT
CDR3 protein: CASSLDEGPGELFF

V gene: TRBV28
J gene: TRBJ1-6
clone size: NA
D gene: TRBD1
CDR3 DNA: TGTGCCAGCAGAGACAGGGTTAATTCACCCCTCCACTTT
CDR3 protein: CASRDRVNSPLHF

V gene: TRBV28
J gene: TRBJ1-1
clone size: NA
D gene: NA
CDR3 DNA: TGTGCCAGCAGTTCTGGAGGCAGGGCCACGAACACTGAAGCTTTCTTT
CDR3 protein: CASSSGGRATNTEAFF

V gene: TRBV19
J gene: TRBJ2-7
clone size: NA
D gene: TRBD1
CDR3 DNA: TGTGCCAGTAAGAGAGACAGGGGGACCTCCTACGAGCAGTACTTC
CDR3 protein: CASKRDRGTSYEQYF

V gene: TRBV4-1
J gene: TRBJ1-1
clone size: NA
D gene: NA
CDR3 DNA: TGCGCCAGCAGCCGGCAGAACAACGCTGAGACTGAAGCTTTCTTT
CDR3 protein: CASSRQNNAETEAFF

V gene: TRBV7-9
J gene: TRBJ2-4
clone size: NA
D gene: NA
CDR3 DNA: TGTGCCAGCAGCTTGGATTTCTTAGCCAAAAACATTCAGTACTTC
CDR3 protein: CASSLDFLAKNIQYF

V gene: TRBV15
J gene: TRBJ2-4
clone size: NA
D gene: NA
CDR3 DNA: TGTGCCACCAGCAGGCCGACAGTAGCCAAAAACATTCAGTACTTC
CDR3 protein: CATSRPTVAKNIQYF

V gene: TRBV7-9
J gene: TRBJ1-6
clone size: NA
D gene: TRBD1
CDR3 DNA: TGTGCCAGCAGCTCAAGGACAGGGTCGAATTCACCCCTCCACTTT
CDR3 protein: CASSSRTGSNSPLHF

V gene: TRBV18
J gene: TRBJ2-1
clone size: NA
D gene: TRBD1
CDR3 DNA: TGTGCCAGCTCACCAAAGGGGGCGCTAGGGTACAATGAGCAGTTCTTC
CDR3 protein: CASSPKGALGYNEQFF

V gene: TRBV27
J gene: TRBJ2-1
clone size: NA
D gene: TRBD2
CDR3 DNA: TGTGCCAGCAGTTTAATAGCGGGAGGGCAAAATGAGCAGTTCTTC
CDR3 protein: CASSLIAGGQNEQFF

V gene: TRBV5-4
J gene: TRBJ1-3
clone size: NA
D gene: TRBD1
CDR3 DNA: TGTGCCAGCAGCCTCTCCACAGGGGCCCTCTTGAACACCATATATTTT
CDR3 protein: CASSLSTGALLNTIYF

V gene: TRBV27
J gene: TRBJ1-4
clone size: NA
D gene: TRBD1
CDR3 DNA: TGTGCCAGCAGATTAAAACGATACGGGACAGGCAATAATGAAAAACTGTTTTTT
CDR3 protein: CASRLKRYGTGNNEKLFF

V gene: TRBV7-3
J gene: TRBJ2-2
clone size: once
D gene: TRBD2
CDR3 DNA: TGTGCCAGCAGCTTAACCCCGGGACTAGCAACCGGGGAGCTGTTTTTT
CDR3 protein: CASSLTPGLATGELFF

V gene: TRBV11-2
J gene: TRBJ1-3
clone size: NA
D gene: NA
CDR3 DNA: TGTGCCAGCAGCCTGACCGACAGCTCTGGAAACACCATATATTTT
CDR3 protein: CASSLTDSSGNTIYF

V gene: TRBV7-2
J gene: TRBJ2-1
clone size: NA
D gene: NA
CDR3 DNA: TGTGCCAGCAGCCCGTACAATGAGCAGTTCTTC
CDR3 protein: CASSPYNEQFF

V gene: TRBV4-2
J gene: TRBJ2-7
clone size: NA
D gene: TRBD2
CDR3 DNA: TGTGCCAGCAGCCAGGTCGGGACTAGCGGAAACTACGAGCAGTACTTC
CDR3 protein: CASSQVGTSGNYEQYF

V gene: TRBV6-5
J gene: TRBJ1-4
clone size: NA
D gene: NA
CDR3 DNA: TGTGCCAGCAGGCATCCAGGGAATGAAAAACTGTTTTTT
CDR3 protein: CASRHPGNEKLFF

V gene: TRBV5-4
J gene: TRBJ2-7
clone size: NA
D gene: NA
CDR3 DNA: TGTGCCAGCAGCTTGGGGCAGGGTGACGAGCAGTACTTC
CDR3 protein: CASSLGQGDEQYF

V gene: TRBV28
J gene: TRBJ2-2
clone size: NA
D gene: NA
CDR3 DNA: TGTGCCAGCAGTTTCCCCGGGAAGGGGGGCACCGGGGAGCTGTTTTTT
CDR3 protein: CASSFPGKGGTGELFF

V gene: TRBV6-1
J gene: TRBJ1-2
clone size: NA
D gene: TRBD1
CDR3 DNA: TGTGCCAGCAGTGAGGGGGGAGGGGGCGAGCGATACACCTTC
CDR3 protein: CASSEGGGGERYTF

V gene: TRBV2
J gene: TRBJ2-6
clone size: NA
D gene: NA
CDR3 DNA: TGTGCCAGCAGCGACCAGGGATCCGGGGCCAACGTCCTGACTTTC
CDR3 protein: CASSDQGSGANVLTF

V gene: TRBV11-2
J gene: TRBJ1-2
clone size: NA
D gene: TRBD1
CDR3 DNA: TGTGCCAGCAGCTCGGACAGGGGGCTTGGCTACACCTTC
CDR3 protein: CASSSDRGLGYTF

V gene: TRBV5-1
J gene: TRBJ2-5
clone size: NA
D gene: NA
CDR3 DNA: TGCGCCAGCAGCTTAGACACCCAAGAGACCCAGTACTTC
CDR3 protein: CASSLDTQETQYF

V gene: TRBV6-4
J gene: TRBJ2-5
clone size: once
D gene: TRBD1
CDR3 DNA: TGTGCCAGCAGTGAAAAACAGGGGGCTCGGGAGACCCAGTACTTC
CDR3 protein: CASSEKQGARETQYF